This TCR beta chain was sequenced for a study of tumor and adjacent non-tumor tissue in lung cancer. Germline V gene data show CDR1 as KGHSH and CDR2 as LQKENI. CDR3 size: 15 residues. The junction had 7 bases not matched to a gene; V was cut back by 4 bases and J by 1 base. The library came from three nested PCR rounds adapted from ARM-PCR protocols. From the multiplex PCR reads, TCRdb called clonotypes with MiXCR, one entry per CDR3 protein. This table has around 86,000 distinct CDR3 sequences, 72% appearing once. This clonotype turned up a few times. The template was RNA from unsorted bulk tissue. This clonotype was sampled from a woman between 35 and 50 years old with non-small cell lung cancer. The gene calls are TRBV18 and TRBJ2-7; 7 bases agree with TRBD1. The specimen sequenced was lung tumor tissue. CDR3 nucleotides: TGTGCCAGCTCACGTAGACAGGGTTATTCCTACGAGCAGTACTTC. Amino acids: CASSRRQGYSYEQYF.